A selection of T cell receptor beta chains follows, all from one sample in a study of cytomegalovirus exposure and HLA in healthy donors. The protocol was immunoSEQ multiplex PCR, while the TCRdb copy is restricted to in-frame clones and leaves out a portion. The top ten hold roughly 3.8% of the sample, which has about 94,000 clones, more than 70% seen once. The sample consisted of PBMCs. All receptors derive from a woman aged 40 to 50 in good health and CMV-seronegative. The conserved cysteine and the conserved F or W are not part of the CDR3 here. Each record gives: D gene, J gene, V gene, CDR3 protein. D genes are given only for firm matches.

d_call: NA
j_call: TRBJ1-5
v_call: TRBV25-1
cdr3_aa: ASSDKNSNQPQH

d_call: NA
j_call: TRBJ2-1
v_call: TRBV19
cdr3_aa: ASRPTGHEQF

d_call: NA
j_call: TRBJ1-2
v_call: TRBV6-6
cdr3_aa: ASSYRTRAQGSGYT

d_call: TRBD2
j_call: TRBJ2-2
v_call: TRBV6-4
cdr3_aa: ASSDRAGGEPGELF

d_call: TRBD1
j_call: TRBJ1-2
v_call: TRBV19
cdr3_aa: ASSDRGYSGYT

d_call: NA
j_call: TRBJ2-7
v_call: TRBV29-1
cdr3_aa: SVGQTYEQY

d_call: TRBD1
j_call: TRBJ1-1
v_call: TRBV25-1
cdr3_aa: ASSDPTGGDTEAF

d_call: NA
j_call: TRBJ1-1
v_call: TRBV6-5
cdr3_aa: ASSLGGWAF

d_call: TRBD2
j_call: TRBJ2-3
v_call: TRBV7-2
cdr3_aa: ASNIAGPSTDTQY

d_call: NA
j_call: TRBJ2-7
v_call: TRBV30
cdr3_aa: AWSAGSGRYEQY

d_call: TRBD1
j_call: TRBJ2-1
v_call: TRBV2
cdr3_aa: ASRVNTGANEQF

d_call: TRBD1
j_call: TRBJ2-7
v_call: TRBV11-3
cdr3_aa: ASSLGPGGYEQY

d_call: NA
j_call: TRBJ2-1
v_call: TRBV27
cdr3_aa: ASSGGAAYNEQF

d_call: TRBD1
j_call: TRBJ1-6
v_call: TRBV11-2
cdr3_aa: ASSLPGQRNSPLH

d_call: TRBD1
j_call: TRBJ1-2
v_call: TRBV2
cdr3_aa: ASRFSGQV

d_call: TRBD2
j_call: TRBJ2-6
v_call: TRBV30
cdr3_aa: AWRWGGGGGSGANVLT

d_call: NA
j_call: TRBJ1-3
v_call: TRBV5-4
cdr3_aa: ASSLTTGPGNTIY

d_call: TRBD1
j_call: TRBJ1-2
v_call: TRBV2
cdr3_aa: ASRDRGRVYGYT

d_call: TRBD1
j_call: TRBJ2-5
v_call: TRBV5-4
cdr3_aa: ASSARGTGQETQY

d_call: TRBD1
j_call: TRBJ1-1
v_call: TRBV6-5
cdr3_aa: ASSPPGGTEAF

d_call: TRBD1
j_call: TRBJ2-1
v_call: TRBV27
cdr3_aa: ASSLRRRDRGYNEQF

d_call: NA
j_call: TRBJ1-3
v_call: TRBV29-1
cdr3_aa: SASQGSGNTIY

d_call: NA
j_call: TRBJ1-2
v_call: TRBV7-6
cdr3_aa: ASSLVPQDGYT

d_call: NA
j_call: TRBJ2-3
v_call: TRBV28
cdr3_aa: ASSSTRGLTDTQY

d_call: NA
j_call: TRBJ2-3
v_call: TRBV6-5
cdr3_aa: ASSWALGTDTQY